These 23 T cell receptor beta chains originate from one sample sequenced in a study of T cell changes during pregnancy in multiple sclerosis. Clones were read by immunoSEQ multiplex PCR, and TCRdb kept only the in-frame ones, dropping some. The sample yields 38,000 or so clones, 80% to 95% seen once. The sequenced sample was CD4+ T cells from peripheral blood mononuclear cells, obtained in the third trimester of pregnancy. The receptors stem from a female donor with multiple sclerosis, enrolled in a pregnancy study.

CDR3 protein: CASSAAGTRDTGELFF. CDR3 bases: TGTGCCAGCAGCGCTGCCGGGACTAGAGACACCGGGGAGCTGTTTTTT. The genes are TRBV9 and TRBJ2-2; 8 bases are a match to TRBD2. CDR3 length: 16 amino acids. Losses at the gene ends were 3 bases for V and 3 bases for J; bases not matched to a gene: 7. CDR1 is SGDLS, CDR2 YYNGEE, per germline.

This clone came up once. The rearrangement links TRBV9 to TRBJ2-7; possibly TRBD2 for D (6 bases). V lost 3 bases, J lost 5 bases, and 12 bases lay in between. The germline CDR1 and CDR2 sequences are SGDLS and YYNGEE. The CDR3 totals 13 residues. The CDR3 is CASSGGVGDEQYF. Written as DNA, the CDR3 is TGTGCCAGCAGCGGGGGGGTTGGGGACGAGCAGTACTTC.

With respect to this clone: The sample holds other DNA sequences that translate to the same CDR3. This chain joins TRBV10-2 and TRBJ2-3, with TRBD2 identical over 11 bases. Germline trimming cut 6 bases from V and 0 bases from J; bases unmatched to any gene: 2. Germline V CDR1 and CDR2: WSHSY, SAAADI. This CDR3 spans 15 amino acids. CDR3 in DNA: TGCGCCAGCAGGCTAGCGGGGGGAAGCACAGATACGCAGTATTTT. Its translation is CASRLAGGSTDTQYF.

The rearrangement links TRBV7-8 to TRBJ1-5; tentatively, D is TRBD1 (5 bases). V was clipped by 3 bases and J by 6 bases, with 15 bases between them. The CDR3 has 15 amino acids. Germline V gene sequence: CDR1 SGHVS, CDR2 FQNEAQ. CDR3 region: CASSLAAGRGQPQHF. CDR3 DNA sequence: TGTGCCAGCAGCTTGGCCGCAGGGAGGGGTCAGCCCCAGCATTTT.

This chain joins TRBV5-1 and TRBJ2-7; TRBD1 is a possible D gene (5 bases). The V end lost 5 bases, the J end lost 7 bases, and 13 bases lay between the germline ends. CDR3 length equals 12 residues. From germline, CDR1 is SGHRS and CDR2 YFSETQ. The CDR3 DNA is TGCGCCAGCAGTCTTTCAGGGTATGAGCAGTACTTC. Its protein product is CASSLSGYEQYF.

The CDR3 here is CASSRTDTQYF. In nucleotides, the CDR3 is TGTGCCAGTAGCCGGACAGATACGCAGTATTTT. The chain couples TRBV19 to TRBJ2-3; unclear D gene. The germline gives CDR1 LNHDA, CDR2 SQIVND (reference sequence). V was cut by 6 bases and J by 3 bases, with 4 bases left in between. The CDR3 loop spans 11 amino acids.

This chain uses TRBV19 with TRBJ1-1; 9 bases map to TRBD1. Germline trimming cut 5 bases from V and 3 bases from J; bases unmatched to any gene: 10. There are 16 residues in the CDR3. CDR1 and CDR2 from the germline V gene are LNHDA and SQIVND (reference sequence). The CDR3 DNA follows: TGTGCCAGTAGTTTTAGGACAGGGGCGGTGTACACTGAAGCTTTCTTT. Protein product: CASSFRTGAVYTEAFF. The variable domain in full, completed from reference TRBV19 and TRBJ1-1, reads DGGITQSPKYLFRKEGQNVTLSCEQNLNHDAMYWYRQDPGQGLRLIYYSQIVNDFQKGDIAEGYSVSREKKESFPLTVTSAQKNPTAFYLCASSFRTGAVYTEAFFGQGTRLTVV.

The V call is TRBV6-5, the J call TRBJ2-2; 7 bases align to TRBD2. Per germline, CDR1 MNHEY and CDR2 SVGAGI. The CDR3 has 14 residues. Losses at the gene ends were 6 bases for V and 1 base for J; bases not matched to a gene: 2. CDR3 sequence: CASRGGRNTGELFF. The DNA of the CDR3 is TGTGCCAGCAGGGGCGGGAGGAACACCGGGGAGCTGTTTTTT.

The rearrangement joins TRBV12-5 to TRBJ2-7; D uncertain. In germline, CDR1 is LGHNT, CDR2 FRNRAP. V was trimmed by 6 bases and J by 5 bases, leaving 14 bases between them. This CDR3 region has 13 residues. This chain's CDR3 is CASGPYGPDEQYF. CDR3 coding DNA: TGTGCTAGTGGCCCCTACGGTCCGGACGAGCAGTACTTC.

The CDR3 DNA follows: TGTGCCAGCAGCTTGGCCGGGGTCGCTAACTATGGCTACACCTTC. Its translation: CASSLAGVANYGYTF. The chain recombines TRBV5-4 with TRBJ1-2; D unresolved. Between the trimmed V and J ends, which lost 0 bases and 0 bases, there was a span of 9 bases. CDR1 is SGHNT and CDR2 is YYREEE in the germline V gene (reference sequence). CDR3 size: 15 residues.

The rearrangement links TRBV21-1 to TRBJ1-2; TRBD1 is the table's D call, not checked against the DNA. TRBV21-1 is labeled a pseudogene. This CDR3 is built from 16 residues. CDR3 nucleotide sequence: TGTGCCAGCAGCAAAGCGCTTATAAGACAGGGTCATGGCTACACCTTC. Translated, it gives CASSKALIRQGHGYTF.

This chain connects TRBV9 to TRBJ1-1; no firm D call. CDR1 SGDLS and CDR2 YYNGEE come from the germline V gene. The CDR3 extends over 13 amino acids. V gave up 2 bases and J gave up 2 bases, with 7 bases separating them. The CDR3 DNA is TGTGCCAGCAGCGTGGCGGGTAACACTGAAGCTTTCTTT. Its protein is CASSVAGNTEAFF. Looking up the rest from reference TRBV9 and TRBJ1-1 gives the full variable domain: DSGVTQTPKHLITATGQRVTLRCSPRSGDLSVYWYQQSLDQGLQFLIQYYNGEERAKGNILERFSAQQFPDLHSELNLSSLELGDSALYFCASSVAGNTEAFFGQGTRLTVV.

V is TRBV19 and J is TRBJ2-7; 12 bases match TRBD2. Germline V gene data show CDR1 as LNHDA and CDR2 as SQIVND (reference sequence). This CDR3 is 17 amino acids long. The V and J ends lost 1 base and 2 bases, in that order; junction bases with no gene match: 6. This chain's CDR3 is CASSIARTSGTPYEQYF. The CDR3 DNA reads TGTGCCAGTAGTATAGCGAGGACTAGCGGGACCCCCTACGAGCAGTACTTC. Full variable domain (rest looked up from reference TRBV19 and TRBJ2-7): DGGITQSPKYLFRKEGQNVTLSCEQNLNHDAMYWYRQDPGQGLRLIYYSQIVNDFQKGDIAEGYSVSREKKESFPLTVTSAQKNPTAFYLCASSIARTSGTPYEQYFGPGTRLTVT.

The rearrangement links TRBV10-2 to TRBJ2-1; no reliable D call. V shed 6 bases and J shed 7 bases, with 19 bases lying between them. The CDR3 extends over 15 amino acids. In germline, CDR1 is WSHSY, CDR2 SAAADI. Written as DNA, the CDR3 is TGCGCCAGCAGGCGCGACTCCTTGGCTGGTAATGAGCAGTTCTTC. Translation: CASRRDSLAGNEQFF.

The chain combines TRBV11-2 with TRBJ2-7; 9 positions match TRBD1. The CDR3 runs to 16 residues. The germline V gene has CDR1 SGHAT and CDR2 FQNNGV. V trimming: 4 bases; J trimming: 5 bases; junction bases outside the gene matches: 12. This CDR3 is CASSSVSGTGNHEQYF. The CDR3 DNA sequence: TGTGCCAGCAGCTCAGTCTCCGGGACAGGGAACCACGAGCAGTACTTC.

This rearrangement joins TRBV19 to TRBJ1-1; 12 nucleotides match TRBD1. The germline CDR1 and CDR2 sequences are LNHDA and SQIVND (reference sequence). V gave up 10 bases and J gave up 4 bases; unmatched junction bases: 16. The CDR3 is made up of 17 amino acids. CDR3 sequence: CATIPRDRGRGGTEAFF. CDR3 sequence (DNA): TGTGCCACCATCCCGAGGGACAGGGGGCGAGGGGGCACTGAAGCTTTCTTT. The variable domain in full, completed from reference TRBV19 and TRBJ1-1, reads DGGITQSPKYLFRKEGQNVTLSCEQNLNHDAMYWYRQDPGQGLRLIYYSQIVNDFQKGDIAEGYSVSREKKESFPLTVTSAQKNPTAFYLCATIPRDRGRGGTEAFFGQGTRLTVV.

Here the CDR3 DNA reads TGCGCCAGCAGCCTGGGACTAGCGGCGGGGCGGGGCAAAAACATTCAGTACTTC. This codes for CASSLGLAAGRGKNIQYF. The chain has TRBV4-1 and TRBJ2-4; 11 nucleotides match TRBD2. The trim removed 4 bases at V and 3 bases at J, leaving 11 bases unmatched. From germline, CDR1 is MGHRA and CDR2 YSYEKL. The CDR3 contains 18 residues.

This rearrangement joins TRBV5-1 to TRBJ2-1; 14 nucleotides agree with TRBD2. This CDR3 is 17 amino acids long. Trimming at V came to 2 bases and at J to 4 bases, leaving 5 bases not matched to a gene. CDR1 is SGHRS and CDR2 is YFSETQ in the germline V gene. CDR3 nucleotides: TGCGCCAGCAGCTTCGGGACTAGCGGGAGAACGTACAATGAGCAGTTCTTC. Translated, it gives CASSFGTSGRTYNEQFF.

The chain uses TRBV14 and TRBJ1-1; no firm D call. Germline V lookup: CDR1 SGHDN, CDR2 FVKESK. V was clipped by 2 bases and J by 0 bases, with 10 bases between them. The CDR3 is 15 residues long. The CDR3: CASSQWAGVNTEAFF. The CDR3, as DNA: TGTGCCAGCAGCCAATGGGCAGGTGTGAACACTGAAGCTTTCTTT.

Here the CDR3 DNA reads TGTGCCAGCAGTTCCTTGGGACTAGTAAATTCCGATACGCAGTATTTT. Amino acid sequence: CASSSLGLVNSDTQYF. The chain couples TRBV27 to TRBJ2-3, with 8 nucleotides matching TRBD2. V shed 4 bases, J shed 6 bases, and the junction held 12 bases outside the gene matches. Germline CDR1 and CDR2: MNHEY and SMNVEV (reference sequence). This CDR3 contains 16 residues.

The chain employs TRBV5-4 and TRBJ2-2, with 8 bases lining up with TRBD1. The germline gives CDR1 SGHNT, CDR2 YYREEE (reference sequence). Trimming cost V 0 bases and J 3 bases; bases outside gene matches: 1. This CDR3 has 15 amino acids. CDR3 protein: CASSLDRGDTGELFF. The DNA for the CDR3 is TGTGCCAGCAGCTTGGACAGGGGGGACACCGGGGAGCTGTTTTTT.

The chain uses TRBV30 and TRBJ2-7; 12 bases line up with TRBD1. Germline V CDR1 and CDR2: GTSNPN, SVGIG (reference sequence). The V gene end was trimmed by 2 bases and the J gene end by 4 bases; junction bases not matched to a gene: 6. The CDR3 runs to 15 residues. CDR3 nucleotides: TGTGCCTGGAGTCCCCCGGGACAGGGGGCTTACGAGCAGTACTTC. This translates into CAWSPPGQGAYEQYF.

This sequence joins TRBV1 and TRBJ2-1; the table assigns TRBD2, which was not confirmed against the DNA. TRBV1 represents a pseudogene. The CDR3 sequence is 19 residues long. In DNA, the CDR3 is TGCACCAGCAGCCAAGATCTTACTAGCCATCTTGAGTCCTACAATGAGCAGTTCTTC. Its translation: CTSSQDLTSHLESYNEQFF.